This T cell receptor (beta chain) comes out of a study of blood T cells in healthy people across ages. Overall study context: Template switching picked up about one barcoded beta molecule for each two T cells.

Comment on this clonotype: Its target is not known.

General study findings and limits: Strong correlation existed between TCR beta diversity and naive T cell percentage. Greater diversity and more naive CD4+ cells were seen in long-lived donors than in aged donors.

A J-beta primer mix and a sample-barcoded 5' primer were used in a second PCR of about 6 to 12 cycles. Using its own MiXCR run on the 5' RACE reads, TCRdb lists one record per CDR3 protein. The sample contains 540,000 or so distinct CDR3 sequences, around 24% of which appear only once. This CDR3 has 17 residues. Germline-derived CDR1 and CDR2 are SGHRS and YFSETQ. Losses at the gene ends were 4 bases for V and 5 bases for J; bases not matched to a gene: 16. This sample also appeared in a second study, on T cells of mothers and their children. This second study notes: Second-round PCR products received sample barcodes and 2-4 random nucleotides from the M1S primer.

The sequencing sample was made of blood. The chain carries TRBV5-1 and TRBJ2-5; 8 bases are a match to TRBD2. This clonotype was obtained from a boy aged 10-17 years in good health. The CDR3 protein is CASSPGTGGGSAETQYF. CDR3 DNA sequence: TGCGCCAGCAGCCCGGGGACTGGCGGGGGGTCCGCCGAGACCCAGTACTTC.